The 26 T cell receptor beta chains listed next were all sequenced from one sample in a study of cytomegalovirus exposure and HLA in healthy donors. The study ran its PCR with 60 Vbeta and 13 Jbeta primers. TCRdb keeps only in-frame clones here, not all; method: immunoSEQ multiplex PCR. The table records some 150,000 clones, around 73% of them present only once. Sequences were obtained from PBMCs. The receptors were gathered from a human donor in good health.

A word on this clone: The sample holds other DNA sequences that translate to the same CDR3. The CDR3 region is CASSLLGQTSNQPQHF. The CDR3 DNA reads as TGTGCCAGCAGCCTTCTGGGACAAACAAGCAATCAGCCCCAGCATTTT. The J gene is TRBJ1-5, the V gene TRBV5-6; D possibly corresponds to TRBD1 (6 bases). The germline V and J ends were trimmed by 4 bases and 1 base, with 15 bases remaining between them. CDR1 is SGHDT, CDR2 YYEEEE, per germline. This CDR3 is 16 amino acids long.

This clone has more than one count but fewer than ten. The genes are TRBV11-3 and TRBJ2-5, with D unclear. Looked up from germline, CDR1 is SGHNT and CDR2 is YENEEA. Deletions cut 1 base from V and 5 bases from J, with 5 bases between. The CDR3 loop spans 12 amino acids. As DNA, the CDR3 is TGTGCCAGCAGCTTAGTCCGGGAGACCCAGTACTTC. It specifies CASSLVRETQYF.

This clone was picked up a small number of times. The CDR3, as DNA: TGTGCCAGCAGCCACACAGGGGTCAAAAACATTCAGTACTTC. Translating it yields CASSHTGVKNIQYF. This chain links TRBV13 with TRBJ2-4; 7 bases match TRBD1. Germline trimming cut 5 bases from V and 3 bases from J; bases unmatched to any gene: 4. The germline V gene has CDR1 PRHDT and CDR2 FYEKMQ (reference sequence). This CDR3 region has 14 residues.

The chain recombines TRBV5-6 with TRBJ2-1; D is uncertain. Germline V gene sequence: CDR1 SGHDT, CDR2 YYEEEE. The CDR3 consists of 11 residues. V lost 3 bases, J lost 4 bases, and 2 bases lay in between. The DNA of the CDR3 is TGTGCCAGCAGCTCTTACAATGAGCAGTTCTTC. It encodes CASSSYNEQFF. Drawing the rest from reference TRBV5-6 and TRBJ2-1, the complete variable domain is DAGVTQSPTHLIKTRGQQVTLRCSPKSGHDTVSWYQQALGQGPQFIFQYYEEEERQRGNFPDRFSGHQFPNYSSELNVNALLLGDSALYLCASSSYNEQFFGPGTRLTVL.

The chain has TRBV11-3 and TRBJ1-2, with 8 bases that match TRBD1. CDR3 size: 14 residues. The junction had 2 bases not matched to a gene; V was cut back by 1 base and J by 4 bases. Germline CDR1 reads SGHNT; CDR2 reads YENEEA. The CDR3 region has the DNA TGTGCCAGCAGCTTAGGGGGGACAGGCTATGGCTACACCTTC. The encoded protein is CASSLGGTGYGYTF.

CDR3: CASSSPTGDLGNEQFF. In nucleotides, the CDR3 is TGTGCCAGCAGTTCCCCGACAGGGGATTTGGGAAATGAGCAGTTCTTC. V is TRBV27 and J is TRBJ2-1, with TRBD1 identical over 8 bases. CDR1 and CDR2 (germline): MNHEY, SMNVEV (reference sequence). The CDR3 covers 16 residues. The V gene end was trimmed by 4 bases and the J gene end by 7 bases; junction bases not matched to a gene: 12.

The genes are TRBV10-3 and TRBJ2-1, with TRBD1 matching 11 bases. Per the germline V gene, CDR1 is ENHRY and CDR2 is SYGVKD. This CDR3 is 14 amino acids long. V lost 9 bases and J lost 0; bases outside the gene matches: 1. The chain's CDR3 is CAMGTGGSYNEQFF. In DNA, the CDR3 is TGTGCCATGGGGACAGGGGGCTCCTACAATGAGCAGTTCTTC.

The chain recombines TRBV5-4 with TRBJ2-7; TRBD1 matches at 7 bases. This CDR3 region has 14 residues. Losses at the gene ends were 3 bases for V and 4 bases for J; bases not matched to a gene: 7. Per the germline V gene, CDR1 is SGHNT and CDR2 is YYREEE (reference sequence). The DNA of the CDR3 is TGTGCCAGCAGCTGGGACAGTGGAAAGTACGAGCAGTACTTC. It encodes CASSWDSGKYEQYF.

This clone was seen only once. The chain carries TRBV19 and TRBJ1-2; TRBD1 matches 11 bases. The CDR3 contains 15 residues. J gave up 4 bases and V 6 bases, and 7 bases lay outside the gene matches. Germline CDR1 is LNHDA and CDR2 is SQIVND (reference sequence). CDR3 in amino acids: CASSSGQGAIYGYTF. CDR3 nucleotide sequence: TGTGCCAGTAGCTCCGGACAGGGGGCGATCTATGGCTACACCTTC. The full variable domain, completed using reference TRBV19 and TRBJ1-2, is DGGITQSPKYLFRKEGQNVTLSCEQNLNHDAMYWYRQDPGQGLRLIYYSQIVNDFQKGDIAEGYSVSREKKESFPLTVTSAQKNPTAFYLCASSSGQGAIYGYTFGSGTRLTVV.

The V call is TRBV5-1, the J call TRBJ1-2, with a weak D call TRBD1 (6 bases). The CDR3 sequence is 13 residues long. Trimming shortened V by 2 bases and J by 7 bases, and 12 bases separated the two germline ends. Germline V CDR1 and CDR2: SGHRS, YFSETQ. The CDR3 is CASSFYRASGYTF. As DNA, the CDR3 is TGCGCCAGCAGCTTTTACAGGGCGTCTGGCTACACCTTC.

This clone came up a few times. The V call is TRBV6-5, the J call TRBJ2-5; tentative D call: TRBD2 (5 bases). Looked up from germline, CDR1 is MNHEY and CDR2 is SVGAGI. The CDR3 extends over 15 amino acids. Deletions cut 4 bases from V and 1 base from J, with 13 bases between. The CDR3 sequence is CASSFSGETQETQYF. CDR3 nucleotides: TGTGCCAGCAGTTTTAGTGGGGAGACCCAAGAGACCCAGTACTTC.

The V and J genes are TRBV4-1 and TRBJ2-1, with 13 bases fitting TRBD2. After removal of 1 base from V and 0 bases from J, the junction contained 9 bases not matched to a gene. Looked up from germline, CDR1 is MGHRA and CDR2 is YSYEKL. The CDR3 has 20 amino acids. The CDR3 DNA reads as TGCGCCAGCAGCCAAGCCCTACTAGCGGGGGGGGCTCGCTCCTACAATGAGCAGTTCTTC. Translation gives CASSQALLAGGARSYNEQFF.

The V call is TRBV7-9, the J call TRBJ1-1; no clear D. Germline V gene lookup returns CDR1 SEHNR and CDR2 FQNEAQ (reference sequence). With 4 bases removed from V and 2 bases from J, the gap between germline ends came to 20 bases. CDR3 length equals 17 residues. The CDR3 sequence: CASSSRKTDGKNTEAFF. DNA for the CDR3: TGTGCCAGCAGCTCCAGGAAAACGGACGGGAAAAACACTGAAGCTTTCTTT. Combining the CDR3 with reference TRBV7-9 and TRBJ1-1 gives the whole variable domain DTGVSQNPRHKITKRGQNVTFRCDPISEHNRLYWYRQTLGQGPEFLTYFQNEAQLEKSRLLSDRFSAERPKGSFSTLEIQRTEQGDSAMYLCASSSRKTDGKNTEAFFGQGTRLTVV.

The chain has TRBV25-1 and TRBJ1-1; the match to TRBD1 covers 12 bases. CDR1 is MGHDK and CDR2 is SYGVNS in the germline V gene. Unmatched junction bases numbered 6, after V lost 3 bases and J lost 7 bases. The CDR3 is 15 amino acids. The CDR3 sequence: CASSDPGTGGVEAFF. The CDR3 nucleotides read TGTGCCAGCAGTGACCCCGGGACAGGGGGCGTTGAAGCTTTCTTT.

The chain links TRBV2 to TRBJ1-1; weak D call: TRBD1 (5 bases). This CDR3 contains 15 residues. Germline CDR1 SNHLY, CDR2 FYNNEI. Trimming stripped 7 bases from V and 3 bases from J, with 18 bases between. This CDR3 reads CASIRRLGVHTEAFF. The CDR3 DNA follows: TGTGCCAGCATCCGAAGGTTAGGGGTGCACACTGAAGCTTTCTTT. Full variable domain (remainder filled in from reference TRBV2 and TRBJ1-1): EPEVTQTPSHQVTQMGQEVILRCVPISNHLYFYWYRQILGQKVEFLVSFYNNEISEKSEIFDDQFSVERPDGSNFTLKIRSTKLEDSAMYFCASIRRLGVHTEAFFGQGTRLTVV.

The chain joins TRBV2 to TRBJ1-2, with 8 bases that match TRBD1. Germline CDR1 SNHLY, CDR2 FYNNEI. V was pared by 7 bases and J by 6 bases, with 7 bases of the junction left unmatched. This CDR3 is 13 amino acids long. The DNA of the CDR3 is TGTGCCAGCATCACGATCAGGGGGCATGGCTACACCTTC. Protein product: CASITIRGHGYTF.

J is TRBJ1-1 and V is TRBV4-1; unclear D gene. This CDR3 has 14 residues. The V end lost 1 base, the J end lost 5 bases, and 11 bases lay between the germline ends. From germline, CDR1 is MGHRA and CDR2 YSYEKL. The CDR3 loop reads CASSQGEIWTEAFF. DNA of the CDR3: TGCGCCAGCAGCCAAGGGGAGATTTGGACTGAAGCTTTCTTT.

V usage is TRBV27 and J usage is TRBJ2-1, with 9 bases lining up with TRBD2. Germline-derived CDR1 and CDR2 are MNHEY and SMNVEV (reference sequence). This CDR3 region has 16 residues. After removal of 5 bases from V and 6 bases from J, the junction contained 11 bases not matched to a gene. DNA for the CDR3: TGTGCCAGCAGTATCCGGTTAGCGGGAGATAGCAATGAGCAGTTCTTC. Translation gives CASSIRLAGDSNEQFF.

About this clone itself: The sample contains more than one DNA sequence encoding this CDR3. The chain is built from TRBV6-5 and TRBJ2-1; TRBD2 is a possible D gene (7 bases). V dropped 2 bases and J dropped 4 bases, with 15 bases sitting between them. Germline values: CDR1 MNHEY, CDR2 SVGAGI. The CDR3 length is 16 residues. For the CDR3, the DNA is TGTGCCAGCAGTTACGGCTCCGGGGGGCCGTACAATGAGCAGTTCTTC. Amino acid sequence: CASSYGSGGPYNEQFF.

The CDR3 region is CASSQHRDTNYGYTF. The CDR3 DNA reads TGTGCCAGCAGCCAACACCGGGACACCAACTATGGCTACACCTTC. The genes are TRBV4-2 and TRBJ1-2; D might be TRBD1 (6 bases). Trimming removed 2 bases at V and 2 bases at J, with 12 bases between. The CDR3 runs to 15 residues. Germline V gives CDR1 LGHNA, CDR2 YNFKEQ.

In regard to this clone: The junction shows a germline mismatch at one end, possibly a read error. The chain links TRBV5-1 to TRBJ1-2; a weak D match, TRBD1 (6 bases). The CDR3 runs 14 residues. CDR1 SGHRS and CDR2 YFSETQ come from the germline V gene. The CDR3 here is CATSLGGGLYGYTF. CDR3 sequence (DNA): TGCGCCACCAGCCTGGGGGGGGGCCTCTATGGCTACACCTTC.

V gene TRBV6-5 combines with J gene TRBJ2-7; 8 positions match TRBD1. There are 14 residues in the CDR3. V lost 7 bases and J lost 0; bases outside the gene matches: 5. Looked up from germline, CDR1 is MNHEY and CDR2 is SVGAGI. The CDR3 DNA follows: TGTGCCAGCAAACCGACAGGGGACTCCTACGAGCAGTACTTC. This gives the protein CASKPTGDSYEQYF.

The sample holds a few counts of this clone. This chain links TRBV10-3 with TRBJ2-1; 11 bases line up with TRBD2. Looked up from germline, CDR1 is ENHRY and CDR2 is SYGVKD. V lost 3 bases, J lost 4 bases, and 5 bases stayed unmatched. CDR3 length: 16 amino acids. Here the CDR3 DNA reads TGTGCCATCAGTGATACTAGCGGGAGATCGTACAATGAGCAGTTCTTC. Translating it yields CAISDTSGRSYNEQFF.

The rearrangement joins TRBV29-1 to TRBJ1-2; weak D call: TRBD1 (5 bases). CDR1 and CDR2 from the germline V gene are SQVTM and ANQGSEA. CDR3 size: 11 residues. The ends were cut back, 6 bases at V and 6 bases at J, with 11 bases in the middle. The CDR3 DNA reads as TGCAGCGTGGACCAGGGTAATGGCTACACCTTC. This sequence encodes CSVDQGNGYTF.

V is TRBV2 and J is TRBJ2-7; possible D gene TRBD1, 5 bases. Germline-derived CDR1 and CDR2 are SNHLY and FYNNEI. The V and J ends lost 1 base and 1 base respectively, with 11 bases between them. The CDR3 consists of 15 residues. CDR3 loop: CASSEDWGLSYEQYF. CDR3 bases: TGTGCCAGCAGTGAAGACTGGGGCCTGTCCTACGAGCAGTACTTC.

The genes are TRBV7-8 and TRBJ1-1; tentatively, D is TRBD1 (6 bases). The V end was cut by 5 bases, the J end by 6 bases, with 16 bases between. The CDR3 spans 14 residues. The V gene's germline CDR1 is SGHVS and CDR2 FQNEAQ. The CDR3 region has the DNA TGTGCCAGCAGCCGACAGGTATGGGTACCTGAAGCTTTCTTT. This gives the protein CASSRQVWVPEAFF.